The 23 T cell receptor beta chains below come from one sample, sequenced in a study of shared clonotypes between healthy human individuals. Positively selected for CCR7, the CD45RO-negative cells used as naive CD8 cells excluded terminally differentiated effector memory CD45RA+ cells. Assay used: immunoSEQ multiplex PCR; TCRdb lists only in-frame clones, some missing. The sample yields more than 2 million clones, about 95% seen once. Sample: naive CD8+ T cells sorted from blood. The receptors were gathered from a man aged 18 to 30 in good health.

The rearrangement uses TRBV7-9 and TRBJ2-2; 10 nucleotides align to TRBD2. V trimming: 5 bases; J trimming: 2 bases; junction bases outside the gene matches: 5. The CDR3 contains 16 residues. Germline values: CDR1 SEHNR, CDR2 FQNEAQ (reference sequence). Here the CDR3 DNA reads TGTGCCAGCAGCCCTAGCGGGGGATATAACACCGGGGAGCTGTTTTTT. Encoded protein: CASSPSGGYNTGELFF.

This chain links TRBV28 with TRBJ2-3; D is perhaps TRBD1 (5 bases). Germline V CDR1 and CDR2: MDHEN, SYDVKM. The CDR3 runs 12 residues. Trimming stripped 8 bases from V and 0 bases from J, with 6 bases between. In nucleotides, the CDR3 is TGTGCCAGCGGGGCTAGCACAGATACGCAGTATTTT. This codes for CASGASTDTQYF.

V and J are TRBV7-9 and TRBJ1-2, with unresolved D. Trimming removed 2 bases at V and 8 bases at J, with 15 bases between. The CDR3 runs to 14 residues. Germline CDR1 is SEHNR and CDR2 is FQNEAQ (reference sequence). The CDR3, as DNA: TGTGCCAGCAGCTTATACCCCACCGGCTACGGCTACACCTTC. It is translated as CASSLYPTGYGYTF.

The J gene is TRBJ2-7, the V gene TRBV5-5; TRBD2 matches at 8 bases. The V segment lost 0 bases and the J segment 3 bases; nucleotides outside the gene matches: 5. Germline loops: CDR1 SGHKS, CDR2 YYEKEE (reference sequence). The CDR3 contains 15 residues. The CDR3 protein is CASSLEETSDYEQYF. DNA of the CDR3: TGTGCCAGCAGCTTGGAGGAGACTAGCGACTACGAGCAGTACTTC.

The rearrangement uses TRBV6-1 and TRBJ2-7, with 7 nucleotides matching TRBD1. Germline lookup yields CDR1 MNHNS and CDR2 SASEGT. The CDR3 has 14 amino acids. V dropped 6 bases and J dropped 1; count of bases not matched to a gene: 6. CDR3 amino acids: CASREQGLSYEQYF. The CDR3 DNA reads as TGTGCCAGCAGGGAACAGGGGCTGTCCTACGAGCAGTACTTC.

The chain uses TRBV5-4 and TRBJ1-1; 9 bases align to TRBD1. Unmatched junction bases numbered 4, after V lost 4 bases and J lost 6 bases. CDR1 is SGHNT, CDR2 YYREEE, per germline (reference sequence). CDR3 length equals 13 residues. The CDR3 region is CASSMDRGAEAFF. CDR3 bases: TGTGCCAGCAGCATGGACAGGGGCGCTGAAGCTTTCTTT.

On this clone itself: The junction departs from germline at one end; a sequencing error may be responsible. The gene calls are TRBV11-2 and TRBJ2-1; D is undetermined. In germline, CDR1 is SGHAT, CDR2 FQNNGV. CDR3 length: 13 amino acids. The DNA of the CDR3 is TGTGCCAGCAGCTTTTTCCCCTACGATGAGCAGTTCTTC. Amino acids: CASSFFPYDEQFF.

Note on this clone: Other DNA sequences in this specimen translate into the identical CDR3. The CDR3 protein is CASSLEGGTDTQYF. The CDR3 DNA is TGTGCCAGCAGCTTAGAAGGCGGCACAGATACGCAGTATTTT. The J gene is TRBJ2-3, the V gene TRBV11-3; D ambiguous. Germline V gene data show CDR1 as SGHNT and CDR2 as YENEEA. V lost 0 bases to trimming and J lost 1 base, with 5 bases between them. The CDR3 is 14 amino acids. Using reference TRBV11-3 and TRBJ2-3 for the parts outside the CDR3, the full variable domain is EAGVVQSPRYKIIEKKQPVAFWCNPISGHNTLYWYLQNLGQGPELLIRYENEEAVDDSQLPKDRFSAERLKGVDSTLKIQPAELGDSAVYLCASSLEGGTDTQYFGPGTRLTVL.

The gene calls are TRBV6-6 and TRBJ1-4, with a possible D match to TRBD1 (5 bases). Germline V gives CDR1 MNHNY, CDR2 SVGAGI (reference sequence). V lost 2 bases and J 4 bases, leaving 8 bases between the germline ends. The CDR3 totals 14 residues. Here the CDR3 reads CASSYAGRNEKLFF. The DNA of the CDR3 is TGTGCCAGCAGTTACGCGGGGCGTAATGAAAAACTGTTTTTT.

This chain joins TRBV27 and TRBJ2-1; the D gene is possibly TRBD2 (5 bases). From germline, CDR1 is MNHEY and CDR2 SMNVEV (reference sequence). V shed 5 bases and J shed 7 bases, with 18 bases lying between them. The CDR3 is 15 residues long. The DNA for the CDR3 is TGTGCCAGCAGTCGTGGGGTGGCGGGTAGGAATGAGCAGTTCTTC. It specifies CASSRGVAGRNEQFF.

The chain carries TRBV27 and TRBJ2-5; 11 bases are shared with TRBD1. V dropped 6 bases and J dropped 1; count of bases not matched to a gene: 4. Germline values: CDR1 MNHEY, CDR2 SMNVEV (reference sequence). The CDR3 contains 15 residues. The CDR3 DNA is TGTGCCAGCAGGGAGGGACAGGGGGTCCAAGAGACCCAGTACTTC. Translated, it gives CASREGQGVQETQYF.

The chain carries TRBV29-1 and TRBJ1-2; D gene ambiguous. Trimming took off 7 bases at V and 5 bases at J, with 11 bases between the two ends. Germline CDR1 reads SQVTM; CDR2 reads ANQGSEA. The CDR3 spans 11 residues. CDR3: CSALTAYGYTF. The CDR3 region has the DNA TGCAGCGCTTTGACGGCTTATGGCTACACCTTC.

CDR3 residues: CASGLVDYEQYF. The CDR3 region has the DNA TGTGCTAGTGGTTTGGTAGACTACGAGCAGTACTTC. The gene calls are TRBV12-5 and TRBJ2-7; D not resolved. The CDR3 loop spans 12 amino acids. In germline, CDR1 is LGHNT, CDR2 FRNRAP. Between the trimmed V and J ends, which lost 0 bases and 3 bases, there was a span of 3 bases.

J is TRBJ1-1 and V is TRBV27, with D unclear. Germline V gene lookup returns CDR1 MNHEY and CDR2 SMNVEV (reference sequence). The ends were cut back, 6 bases at V and 5 bases at J, with 16 bases in the middle. The CDR3 loop spans 14 amino acids. CDR3 nucleotides: TGTGCCAGCAGCTTGGGTGGTCTGATAACTGAAGCTTTCTTT. As protein: CASSLGGLITEAFF.

The CDR3 spells CASSEGQSYGYTF. The CDR3, as DNA: TGTGCCAGCAGCGAGGGGCAAAGCTATGGCTACACCTTC. The V and J genes are TRBV6-6 and TRBJ1-2; possibly TRBD1 for D (5 bases). The CDR3 covers 13 residues. Germline V gene sequence: CDR1 MNHNY, CDR2 SVGAGI (reference sequence). Trimming took 6 bases from V and 4 from J, leaving 12 bases between them.

This chain joins TRBV29-1 and TRBJ2-5; possibly TRBD1 or TRBD2 for D (5 bases each). CDR1 and CDR2 from the germline V gene are SQVTM and ANQGSEA. Trimming left V 6 bases short and J 5 bases short, with 16 bases between. The CDR3 sequence is 13 residues long. CDR3: CSVVGTLGETQYF. CDR3 sequence (DNA): TGCAGCGTCGTCGGGACCCTGGGGGAGACCCAGTACTTC.

The gene calls are TRBV11-2 and TRBJ1-5; D is ambiguous. The CDR3 length is 15 residues. Germline V gives CDR1 SGHAT, CDR2 FQNNGV. V gave up 3 bases and J gave up 3 bases, with 12 bases separating them. CDR3 loop: CASSFGMDVNQPQHF. CDR3 nucleotides: TGTGCCAGCAGCTTCGGGATGGATGTCAATCAGCCCCAGCATTTT.

This chain joins TRBV5-5 and TRBJ2-2, with D perhaps assigned TRBD1 or TRBD2 (6 bases each). Germline V CDR1 and CDR2: SGHKS, YYEKEE (reference sequence). The CDR3 is 16 amino acids. V lost 1 base and J 5 bases, leaving 15 bases between the germline ends. The CDR3 spells CASSLNPGARTGELFF. CDR3 bases: TGTGCCAGCAGCTTGAACCCGGGGGCGCGAACCGGGGAGCTGTTTTTT. The variable domain in full, with the rest retrieved from reference TRBV5-5 and TRBJ2-2, is DAGVTQSPTHLIKTRGQQVTLRCSPISGHKSVSWYQQVLGQGPQFIFQYYEKEERGRGNFPDRFSARQFPNYSSELNVNALLLGDSALYLCASSLNPGARTGELFFGEGSRLTVL.

The rearrangement links TRBV27 to TRBJ2-7; possibly TRBD1 for D (7 bases). CDR3 length: 14 amino acids. Between the trimmed V and J ends, which lost 8 bases and 4 bases, there was a span of 18 bases. Germline V lookup: CDR1 MNHEY, CDR2 SMNVEV (reference sequence). The CDR3: CASAGQSINYEQYF. CDR3 nucleotides: TGTGCCAGCGCGGGACAGTCAATTAATTACGAGCAGTACTTC.

This chain uses TRBV28 with TRBJ2-5; a possible D gene is TRBD1 (5 bases). With 4 bases removed from V and 2 bases from J, the gap between germline ends came to 14 bases. In germline, CDR1 is MDHEN, CDR2 SYDVKM. The CDR3 has 15 amino acids. DNA for the CDR3: TGTGCCAGCAGTTCTCCAGGACATAGTCAAGAGACCCAGTACTTC. Protein product: CASSSPGHSQETQYF.

In regard to this clone: Distinct nucleotide sequences in the sample also encode this CDR3. The rearrangement joins TRBV27 to TRBJ1-1; no clear D gene. V lost 6 bases and J 0 bases, leaving 5 bases between the germline ends. The CDR3 length is 12 residues. The germline CDR1 and CDR2 sequences are MNHEY and SMNVEV (reference sequence). The CDR3 region has the DNA TGTGCCAGCAGCCATTTGAACACTGAAGCTTTCTTT. It yields the protein CASSHLNTEAFF.

The chain recombines TRBV5-3 with TRBJ2-5, with 7 bases matching TRBD1. TRBV5-3 is an ORF; its function is uncertain. The CDR3 runs to 17 residues. Unmatched junction bases numbered 19, after V lost 10 bases and J lost 1 base. CDR3 coding DNA: TGTGCCCAGGGTCCCGAGACAGGGCTCTTCCCCCAAGAGACCCAGTACTTC. As protein: CAQGPETGLFPQETQYF.

The V gene is TRBV19, the J gene TRBJ1-4; 8 bases line up with TRBD1. Germline CDR1 is LNHDA and CDR2 is SQIVND (reference sequence). This CDR3 region has 15 residues. V dropped 7 bases and J dropped 5; count of bases not matched to a gene: 9. The CDR3 here is CASNLQGARNEKLFF. In nucleotides, the CDR3 is TGTGCCAGTAATCTGCAGGGGGCGAGGAATGAAAAACTGTTTTTT.